This T cell receptor beta chain was documented in a study of T cell responses to AZD1222 COVID-19 vaccine. Whole-study findings and limits: The peak T cell response came first, and repertoires were sampled only after it. Clonal diversity may have been underestimated, and the donors were mostly white British, with more females than males.

This table comes from immunoSEQ multiplex PCR, and its TCRdb copy is limited to in-frame clones, with some not included. The sample shows 120,000 or so clones, around 87% of them seen only once. As for this clone: Its target is not known.

CDR1 is MNHEY, CDR2 SMNVEV, per germline (reference sequence). Trimming left V 0 bases short and J 5 bases short, with 11 bases between. The CDR3 sequence is 14 residues long. The sample was peripheral blood, taken on day 0 of AZD1222 vaccination. The source of this sequence is an adult in good health. This chain joins TRBV27 and TRBJ2-7, with D perhaps TRBD2 (6 bases). The CDR3 here is CASSLSFSGNEQYF. The CDR3 coding sequence is TGTGCCAGCAGTTTATCGTTTAGCGGCAACGAGCAGTACTTC.